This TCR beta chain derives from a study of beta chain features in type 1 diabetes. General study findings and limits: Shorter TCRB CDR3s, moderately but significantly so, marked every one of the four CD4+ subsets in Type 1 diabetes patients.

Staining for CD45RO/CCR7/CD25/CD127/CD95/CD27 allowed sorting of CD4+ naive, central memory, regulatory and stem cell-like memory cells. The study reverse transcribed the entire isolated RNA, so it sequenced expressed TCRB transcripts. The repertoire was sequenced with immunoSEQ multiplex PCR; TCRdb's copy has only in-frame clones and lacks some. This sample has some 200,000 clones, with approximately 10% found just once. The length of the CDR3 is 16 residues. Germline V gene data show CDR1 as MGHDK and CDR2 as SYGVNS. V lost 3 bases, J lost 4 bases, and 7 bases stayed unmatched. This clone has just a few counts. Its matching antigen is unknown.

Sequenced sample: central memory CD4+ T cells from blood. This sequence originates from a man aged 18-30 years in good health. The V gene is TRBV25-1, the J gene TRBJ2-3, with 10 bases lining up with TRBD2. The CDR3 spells CASSDHSSGSADTQYF. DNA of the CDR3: TGTGCCAGCAGTGATCACTCTAGCGGGAGCGCAGATACGCAGTATTTT.